The rows below give T cell receptor beta chains drawn from one sample of a study of identical twins. TCRdb reprocessed the 5' RACE reads via MiXCR and lists one record per CDR3 protein. The sample shows approximately 230,000 distinct CDR3 sequences, around an eighth of them seen only once. The specimen sequenced was memory (CD45RO+) T cells sorted from blood. The receptors derive from a woman younger than 30 in good health. CDR3s include the opening cysteine and the closing phenylalanine or tryptophan. D genes are given only for firm matches. Clone size is stated in some rows and not others, as once, few, many or a class when expanded.

clone_size: few; cdr3_length: 16; d_call: TRBD1; j_call: TRBJ1-4; v_call: TRBV4-2; cdr3_aa: CASSQGEGQDWEKLFF; cdr3_nt: TGTGCCAGCAGCCAAGGCGAGGGACAGGACTGGGAAAAACTGTTTTTT
clone_size: few; cdr3_length: 15; d_call: TRBD1; j_call: TRBJ1-4; v_call: TRBV15; cdr3_aa: CATSGNRGTNEKLFF; cdr3_nt: TGTGCCACCAGCGGGAACAGGGGAACTAATGAAAAACTGTTTTTT
clone_size: -; cdr3_length: 14; d_call: TRBD1; j_call: TRBJ1-1; v_call: TRBV12-3/TRBV12-4; cdr3_aa: CASSITGGNTEAFF; cdr3_nt: TGTGCCAGCAGCATTACAGGGGGGAACACTGAAGCTTTCTTT
clone_size: many; cdr3_length: 13; d_call: -; j_call: TRBJ1-6; v_call: TRBV2; cdr3_aa: CASRPGRNSPLHF; cdr3_nt: TGTGCCAGCAGACCGGGGCGTAATTCACCCCTCCACTTT
clone_size: -; cdr3_length: 14; d_call: -; j_call: TRBJ2-5; v_call: TRBV9; cdr3_aa: CASSVDPGKETQYF; cdr3_nt: TGTGCCAGCAGCGTAGATCCGGGAAAAGAGACCCAGTACTTC
clone_size: -; cdr3_length: 14; d_call: TRBD1; j_call: TRBJ2-2; v_call: TRBV20-1; cdr3_aa: CSASEGAVTGELFF; cdr3_nt: TGCAGTGCTAGCGAGGGGGCTGTCACCGGGGAGCTGTTTTTT
clone_size: -; cdr3_length: 14; d_call: -; j_call: TRBJ2-1; v_call: TRBV12-3/TRBV12-4; cdr3_aa: CASSLALLRWEQFF; cdr3_nt: TGTGCCAGCAGTTTAGCGCTACTTAGATGGGAGCAGTTCTTC
clone_size: -; cdr3_length: 13; d_call: -; j_call: TRBJ1-2; v_call: TRBV12-3/TRBV12-4; cdr3_aa: CATGAWGDYGYTF; cdr3_nt: TGTGCCACAGGGGCCTGGGGGGACTATGGCTACACCTTC
clone_size: few; cdr3_length: 13; d_call: -; j_call: TRBJ1-1; v_call: TRBV7-9; cdr3_aa: CAEGGLMNTEAFF; cdr3_nt: TGTGCCGAGGGGGGGTTGATGAACACTGAAGCTTTCTTT
clone_size: -; cdr3_length: 12; d_call: -; j_call: TRBJ2-7; v_call: TRBV11-1; cdr3_aa: CASSPGATEQYF; cdr3_nt: TGTGCCAGCAGCCCCGGGGCTACCGAGCAGTACTTC
clone_size: -; cdr3_length: 13; d_call: TRBD2; j_call: TRBJ2-1; v_call: TRBV20-1; cdr3_aa: CSARTSAYNEQFF; cdr3_nt: TGCAGTGCTAGAACTAGCGCCTACAATGAGCAGTTCTTC
clone_size: -; cdr3_length: 18; d_call: -; j_call: TRBJ2-4; v_call: TRBV11-2; cdr3_aa: CASSLSSETRRAKNIQYF; cdr3_nt: TGTGCCAGCAGCTTATCCAGCGAGACCAGGAGAGCCAAAAACATTCAGTACTTC
clone_size: few; cdr3_length: 13; d_call: -; j_call: TRBJ2-7; v_call: TRBV2; cdr3_aa: CASSEWAKGEQYF; cdr3_nt: TGTGCCAGCAGTGAATGGGCGAAAGGGGAGCAGTACTTC
clone_size: few; cdr3_length: 13; d_call: -; j_call: TRBJ2-2; v_call: TRBV6-6; cdr3_aa: CASSYDYLRELFF; cdr3_nt: TGTGCCAGCAGTTACGACTACTTAAGGGAGCTGTTTTTT
clone_size: many; cdr3_length: 14; d_call: -; j_call: TRBJ1-5; v_call: TRBV19; cdr3_aa: CASSIWGSNQPQHF; cdr3_nt: TGTGCCAGTAGTATCTGGGGCAGCAATCAGCCCCAGCATTTT
clone_size: few; cdr3_length: 16; d_call: -; j_call: TRBJ2-7; v_call: TRBV5-1; cdr3_aa: CASSFQLRVRSYEQYF; cdr3_nt: TGCGCCAGCAGCTTCCAGCTGCGGGTTCGCTCCTACGAGCAGTACTTC
clone_size: few; cdr3_length: 15; d_call: TRBD1; j_call: TRBJ1-5; v_call: TRBV7-2; cdr3_aa: CASSFTGAGNQPQHF; cdr3_nt: TGTGCCAGCAGCTTTACAGGGGCGGGCAATCAGCCCCAGCATTTT
clone_size: -; cdr3_length: 15; d_call: TRBD2; j_call: TRBJ2-3; v_call: TRBV10-3; cdr3_aa: CAISQTSDSTDTQYF; cdr3_nt: TGTGCCATCAGCCAGACTAGCGACAGCACAGATACGCAGTATTTT
clone_size: many; cdr3_length: 10; d_call: -; j_call: TRBJ2-3; v_call: TRBV10-2; cdr3_aa: CATSEGTQYF; cdr3_nt: TGCGCCACCTCTGAGGGTACGCAGTATTTT
clone_size: few; cdr3_length: 15; d_call: -; j_call: TRBJ1-1; v_call: TRBV5-4; cdr3_aa: CASSLVGGRNTEAFF; cdr3_nt: TGTGCCAGCAGCTTGGTCGGAGGACGTAACACTGAAGCTTTCTTT
clone_size: few; cdr3_length: 16; d_call: TRBD1; j_call: TRBJ1-6; v_call: TRBV11-1; cdr3_aa: CASRQGQRIHNSPLHF; cdr3_nt: TGTGCCAGCAGACAGGGACAGCGAATCCATAATTCACCCCTCCACTTT
clone_size: few; cdr3_length: 13; d_call: TRBD1; j_call: TRBJ1-1; v_call: TRBV29-1; cdr3_aa: CSVRGQGIAEAFF; cdr3_nt: TGCAGCGTGCGGGGACAGGGGATCGCTGAAGCTTTCTTT
clone_size: few; cdr3_length: 14; d_call: -; j_call: TRBJ1-5; v_call: TRBV7-9; cdr3_aa: CASSFFPGAEPQHF; cdr3_nt: TGTGCCAGCAGCTTTTTCCCGGGGGCTGAGCCCCAGCATTTT
clone_size: -; cdr3_length: 13; d_call: -; j_call: TRBJ2-5; v_call: TRBV12-3/TRBV12-4; cdr3_aa: CASSLGGSETQYF; cdr3_nt: TGTGCCAGCAGTTTGGGGGGAAGCGAGACCCAGTACTTC
clone_size: -; cdr3_length: 14; d_call: -; j_call: TRBJ2-2; v_call: TRBV11-3; cdr3_aa: CASSLDGPGRELFF; cdr3_nt: TGTGCCAGCAGCTTAGATGGTCCGGGTCGGGAGCTGTTTTTT
clone_size: few; cdr3_length: 14; d_call: -; j_call: TRBJ1-1; v_call: TRBV2; cdr3_aa: CASSDQGIWSEAFF; cdr3_nt: TGTGCCAGCAGTGACCAGGGAATATGGTCTGAAGCTTTCTTT
clone_size: few; cdr3_length: 12; d_call: -; j_call: TRBJ2-7; v_call: TRBV5-1; cdr3_aa: CASSPGAGEQYF; cdr3_nt: TGCGCCAGCAGCCCAGGGGCGGGGGAGCAGTACTTC
clone_size: -; cdr3_length: 13; d_call: -; j_call: TRBJ1-2; v_call: TRBV29-1; cdr3_aa: CSVRTARDYGYTF; cdr3_nt: TGCAGCGTTCGGACAGCGAGAGACTATGGCTACACCTTC
clone_size: -; cdr3_length: 15; d_call: TRBD1; j_call: TRBJ2-1; v_call: TRBV5-1; cdr3_aa: CASSFGTGTYSEQFF; cdr3_nt: TGCGCCAGCAGCTTCGGGACAGGGACTTATAGTGAGCAGTTCTTC
clone_size: -; cdr3_length: 13; d_call: -; j_call: TRBJ2-1; v_call: TRBV6-1; cdr3_aa: CASSGQSYNEQFF; cdr3_nt: TGTGCCAGCAGTGGGCAATCCTACAATGAGCAGTTCTTC
clone_size: few; cdr3_length: 13; d_call: -; j_call: TRBJ2-7; v_call: TRBV29-1; cdr3_aa: CSGGGGGPYEQYF; cdr3_nt: TGCAGCGGAGGAGGTGGGGGGCCCTACGAGCAGTACTTC
clone_size: few; cdr3_length: 15; d_call: TRBD1; j_call: TRBJ1-2; v_call: TRBV10-3; cdr3_aa: CAISESDRDSYGYTF; cdr3_nt: TGTGCCATCAGTGAGTCCGACAGGGATAGCTATGGCTACACCTTC
clone_size: few; cdr3_length: 13; d_call: -; j_call: TRBJ2-7; v_call: TRBV12-3/TRBV12-4; cdr3_aa: CASRVSGSYEQYF; cdr3_nt: TGTGCCAGCAGAGTTTCAGGGTCCTACGAGCAGTACTTC
clone_size: many; cdr3_length: 15; d_call: -; j_call: TRBJ2-1; v_call: TRBV12-5; cdr3_aa: CASGQRPGIYNEQFF; cdr3_nt: TGTGCTAGTGGTCAAAGGCCGGGGATCTACAATGAGCAGTTCTTC
clone_size: -; cdr3_length: 12; d_call: -; j_call: TRBJ2-3; v_call: TRBV2; cdr3_aa: CASSEGEDTQYF; cdr3_nt: TGTGCCAGCAGTGAAGGGGAAGATACGCAGTATTTT
clone_size: few; cdr3_length: 12; d_call: -; j_call: TRBJ1-2; v_call: TRBV4-3; cdr3_aa: CASSQASGGYTF; cdr3_nt: TGCGCCAGCAGCCAAGCCAGTGGGGGCTACACCTTC
clone_size: few; cdr3_length: 16; d_call: -; j_call: TRBJ2-1; v_call: TRBV9; cdr3_aa: CASSVTWSLGANEQFF; cdr3_nt: TGTGCCAGCAGCGTAACGTGGAGTCTGGGGGCAAATGAGCAGTTCTTC
clone_size: few; cdr3_length: 15; d_call: TRBD2; j_call: TRBJ2-2; v_call: TRBV2; cdr3_aa: CASSVVGGDTGELFF; cdr3_nt: TGTGCCAGCAGTGTGGTCGGGGGGGACACCGGGGAGCTGTTTTTT
clone_size: few; cdr3_length: 12; d_call: -; j_call: TRBJ1-1; v_call: TRBV27; cdr3_aa: CASSLGPTEAFF; cdr3_nt: TGTGCCAGCAGTTTGGGACCGACTGAAGCTTTCTTT
clone_size: -; cdr3_length: 14; d_call: TRBD1; j_call: TRBJ2-7; v_call: TRBV19; cdr3_aa: CASSIKGATYEQYF; cdr3_nt: TGTGCCAGTAGTATCAAGGGGGCTACCTACGAGCAGTACTTC
clone_size: -; cdr3_length: 14; d_call: -; j_call: TRBJ2-7; v_call: TRBV5-1; cdr3_aa: CASRPVSTSYEQYF; cdr3_nt: TGCGCCAGCAGACCCGTCTCCACCTCCTACGAGCAGTACTTC
clone_size: -; cdr3_length: 13; d_call: TRBD2; j_call: TRBJ2-2; v_call: TRBV2; cdr3_aa: CASSAGGPGELFF; cdr3_nt: TGTGCCAGCAGTGCGGGAGGGCCCGGGGAGCTGTTTTTT
clone_size: -; cdr3_length: 14; d_call: -; j_call: TRBJ1-2; v_call: TRBV12-3/TRBV12-4; cdr3_aa: CASSQGARTGGYTF; cdr3_nt: TGTGCCAGCAGTCAAGGGGCGCGAACGGGCGGCTACACCTTC
clone_size: -; cdr3_length: 13; d_call: -; j_call: TRBJ2-5; v_call: TRBV20-1; cdr3_aa: CSASHQDQETQYF; cdr3_nt: TGCAGTGCTTCCCATCAGGACCAAGAGACCCAGTACTTC
clone_size: -; cdr3_length: 15; d_call: TRBD1; j_call: TRBJ2-7; v_call: TRBV4-3; cdr3_aa: CASSQDMTGFDEQYF; cdr3_nt: TGCGCCAGCAGCCAAGATATGACAGGGTTTGACGAGCAGTACTTC
clone_size: -; cdr3_length: 16; d_call: -; j_call: TRBJ2-5; v_call: TRBV7-2; cdr3_aa: CASSLGSRGGQETQYF; cdr3_nt: TGTGCCAGCAGCTTGGGTTCGAGGGGAGGTCAAGAGACCCAGTACTTC
clone_size: few; cdr3_length: 15; d_call: TRBD2; j_call: TRBJ2-3; v_call: TRBV20-1; cdr3_aa: CSARVLAGGADTQYF; cdr3_nt: TGCAGTGCTAGAGTCCTAGCGGGGGGAGCAGATACGCAGTATTTT
clone_size: -; cdr3_length: 14; d_call: -; j_call: TRBJ2-1; v_call: TRBV19; cdr3_aa: CASRDGLATNEQFF; cdr3_nt: TGTGCCAGTAGGGACGGCCTAGCGACCAATGAGCAGTTCTTC
clone_size: few; cdr3_length: 18; d_call: -; j_call: TRBJ2-3; v_call: TRBV4-2; cdr3_aa: CASSLHLQGSSSTDTQYF; cdr3_nt: TGTGCCAGCAGCCTTCACCTACAGGGTAGCTCATCCACAGATACGCAGTATTTT
clone_size: few; cdr3_length: 14; d_call: TRBD2; j_call: TRBJ2-1; v_call: TRBV6-1; cdr3_aa: CASKLAGWRNEQFF; cdr3_nt: TGTGCCAGCAAGCTAGCGGGATGGCGCAATGAGCAGTTCTTC
clone_size: -; cdr3_length: 16; d_call: -; j_call: TRBJ2-3; v_call: TRBV5-5; cdr3_aa: CASSLDPTGRTDTQYF; cdr3_nt: TGTGCCAGCAGCTTGGATCCGACGGGGCGCACAGATACGCAGTATTTT
clone_size: -; cdr3_length: 15; d_call: TRBD1; j_call: TRBJ2-3; v_call: TRBV2; cdr3_aa: CASRLAGGAGDTQYF; cdr3_nt: TGTGCCAGCAGGCTAGCAGGGGGCGCAGGGGATACGCAGTATTTT